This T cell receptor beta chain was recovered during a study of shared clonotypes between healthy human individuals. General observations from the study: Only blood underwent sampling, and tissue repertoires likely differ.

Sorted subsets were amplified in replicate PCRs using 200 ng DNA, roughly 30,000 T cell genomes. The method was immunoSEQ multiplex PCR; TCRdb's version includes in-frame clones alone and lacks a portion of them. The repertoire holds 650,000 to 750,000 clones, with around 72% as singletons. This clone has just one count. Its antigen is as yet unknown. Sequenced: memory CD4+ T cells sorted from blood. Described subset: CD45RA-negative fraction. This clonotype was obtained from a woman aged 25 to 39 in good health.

In nucleotides, the CDR3 is TGTGCCAGCAGCCAAGCAAACTCCGGACTAGCGGGAGTGGATACGCAGTATTTT. Translating gives CASSQANSGLAGVDTQYF. The J gene is TRBJ2-3, the V gene TRBV4-2, with TRBD2 identical over 13 bases. Germline assignment: CDR1 LGHNA and CDR2 YNFKEQ. CDR3 size: 18 residues. J gave up 6 bases and V 1 base, and 10 bases lay outside the gene matches.